This T cell receptor (beta chain) is from a study of cytomegalovirus exposure and HLA in healthy donors (dated by TCRdb to between 2016 and 2019). About the investigation overall: According to an earlier analysis of a few hundred of the donors, about 170 million T cells yielded 90 million to 140 million unique TCR beta sequences and about 300 Gb of sequence data. An early release that covered around 590 HLA-typed donors contained around 300 gigabases of sequencing data and some 87 million unique TCR sequences. Of the roughly 400 genotyped donors, around 81% fell in the genetic ancestry cluster associated with self-reported Caucasian donors. The study was designed to test whether signatures of past pathogen exposure could be identified by cataloging public T cell receptors. Using immunosequencing, the study profiled T cell repertoires from about 610 subjects and related those repertoires to cytomegalovirus serostatus. In addition to the first cohort of 650 to 750 subjects, a separate validation cohort of over 90 different subjects was used. High-throughput TCR immunosequencing, statistical association of individual TCRs with disease status, and machine learning were combined to predict cytomegalovirus infection status. A later analysis re-analyzed previously published TCR beta repertoires from several hundred donors and added high-resolution HLA genotyping to study TCR occurrence patterns. In the later analysis, no new phenotypic data were used to find candidate immune exposures; instead, reliance was placed on TCR beta sequences and their occurrence across donors. An earlier analysis of 587 of the donors used high-throughput TCR beta sequencing to judge whether each TCR beta V gene segment behaved as functional or pseudogenic. Donor age, sex, ethnicity and CMV serostatus were compiled alongside the repertoire data. In a later genetic analysis, genome-wide SNP genotypes for about 65% of the roughly 700 donors were used, and that subset was treated as a discovery cohort. Every repertoire in the discovery cohort had been generated on one and the same sequencing platform. HLA typing included class I and class II loci at four-digit resolution. The number of typed donors differed by locus: roughly 629-640 for A, B, C, DRB1 and DQB1; approximately 520 for DQA1; 606 for DPA1; and some 470 for DPB1. Five DR-DQ haplotypes were treated as single units for association and clustering because of strong linkage in the cohort. Among roughly 400 genotyped donors of the cohort, an average of about 240,000 unique TCR beta nucleotide sequences were sequenced per donor, around a sixth of them non-productive. Overall results and qualifications from the work: In a later genetic analysis, fewer N-insertions in productive TCRs were reported among donors in an Asian-associated ancestry cluster than the roughly 700-donor mean. The study gave a list of about 160 TCR beta chains associated with cytomegalovirus. A cluster of highly shared sequence variants was judged likely to be a technical artifact of the sequencing pipeline. Because counts were too low, about 15 rarely observed V segments, including chromosome 9 orphons, were left out of the earlier analysis of roughly 600 of the donors. When HLA alleles, especially DR and DQ, strongly co-occurred, attributing TCR associations to individual alleles was difficult. The 87-base-pair reads could not distinguish some IMGT-functional V segments, including TRBV6-2 and TRBV6-3, so those segments were excluded. At a false discovery rate of 0.05, a later analysis linked under 20,000 TCR beta sequences to specific HLA alleles. The only immune exposure information available for the cohort was CMV serostatus. It was suggested by the authors that the approach could potentially be generalized to other disease states and immunological phenotypes. Because some donors lacked HLA typing at each locus, the association tests relied only on the typed subset. In a later analysis, HLA-associated TCR beta chains showed more clonal expansion and lower generation probabilities than non-associated chains that were equally common. A further reported finding was that TCR beta sequences accurately predicted the HLA-A and HLA-B alleles for most subjects in the first cohort. In an earlier analysis of 587 of the donors, most TCR beta V segments appeared in productive rearrangements about 90% or about 30% of the time, broadly matching IMGT annotations. Correlated functional status among segregating V segments might reflect linkage disequilibrium, but an unknown experimental factor could not be ruled out. According to a later analysis, most CMV-associated TCR beta chains appeared to be HLA-restricted, and the HLA associations seemed to be driven largely by CMV exposure. According to a later analysis, TCR association rates differed among HLA loci, with DRB1 alleles showing the most associated TCRs and HLA-C alleles showing the fewest. An association between a missense DCLRE1C variant and V-gene and J-gene trimming of TCR beta chains was found in a later genetic analysis and replicated in an independent cohort. A later analysis reported that several top co-occurrence clusters appeared linked to parvovirus B19, influenza, CMV and Epstein-Barr virus. The cohort was sequenced for TCR beta chains only, and without alpha or paired-chain data the features that could be detected were limited. The presence/absence analyses assumed that sequencing depth was roughly uniform across donors, and that assumption may not be true. The classifier was reported to diagnose cytomegalovirus status with high specificity and sensitivity in both the original and validation cohorts. Across donors, most TCR sequences were observed very rarely, whereas some public TCRs were present in many individuals. A few of the identified cytomegalovirus-associated TCR beta chains were confirmed in vitro to be specific for cytomegalovirus antigens.

The cohort comprised hundreds of healthy bone marrow donors. At the time of sampling, every cohort member was nominally healthy, though immune exposures that went unrecorded were likely present. The donor was CMV seronegative and belonged to the group of 320 or so seronegative cohort members. Every donor gave a peripheral blood sample, and the peripheral blood mononuclear cells from that sample were used for TCR beta sequencing. The Qiagen DNeasy Blood Extraction Kit was used to extract genomic DNA from the blood cell samples. Notes on this clone: No antigen is known for it. No base quality values were provided; no much bigger clone lies one nucleotide off.

Via the germline V gene (reference sequence), CDR1 is MNHNY and CDR2 SVGAGI. Trimming takes 8 bases off V and 6 bases off J; junction bases not matched to a gene: 5. The CDR3 runs 12 amino acids, cysteine and phenylalanine included. Here the CDR3 DNA is all that survives: 36 bases in frame from base 1. The library was built by means of the immunoSEQ multiplex PCR assay. For the multiplex PCR, a mixture combining 60 forward primers for TCR Vbeta segments and 13 reverse primers for TCR Jbeta segments was used. The CDR3 region of rearranged TCR beta genes was amplified from genomic DNA with a multiplex PCR assay. Amplified TCR beta libraries were sequenced as 87-base-pair reads on the Illumina HiSeq System. Per the authors' processing: In a later analysis, roughly 80 million unique TCR beta chains were counted across the roughly 610 repertoires, and approximately 11 million of these chains were shared by at least two donors. Raw reads were error-corrected and collapsed into unique sequences by a nearest-neighbor algorithm in which closely related sequences were merged to remove PCR and sequencing errors. CDR3 sequences were aligned to IMGT reference sequences to assign V, D and J gene segments. For a sequence to be retained, a match of at least six nucleotides was required to both a V gene segment and a J gene segment. Rearrangements were called productive when the CDR3 lacked stop codons and stayed in frame with V and J; all others were non-productive. Following IMGT convention, CDR3 was defined as the stretch from the second conserved V-encoded cysteine up to the conserved J-encoded phenylalanine. In an earlier analysis of some 550 of the donors, sequences lacking an unambiguous match to a single V gene segment were excluded. In an earlier analysis of approximately 550 of the donors, V segments were called functional above 56.7% productive rearrangements and were called segregating when the between-donor standard deviation exceeded 5%. To diagnose cytomegalovirus status from the catalog of TCR beta chain sequences, a statistical classification framework was built. V and J gene assignment, in a later analysis, came from comparing TCR nucleotide sequences with IMGT/GENE-DB human TR gene sequences. In a later analysis, CDR3 sequences and most-parsimonious VDJ recombination scenarios were assigned using the TCRdist pipeline. In a later analysis, every TCR beta chain was defined by the combination of its CDR3 amino acid sequence and its V-gene family, and reads without a unique V-gene family were dropped. In a later analysis, 500 to 700 highly shared, low-generation-probability nucleotide sequences were removed to address suspected cross-contamination and a sequencing artifact. For each public chain, a later analysis derived a clonal expansion index from normalized ranks of inferred template counts within each repertoire. A later analysis computed generation probabilities with a VDJ recombination model fitted to out-of-frame rearrangements, and checked the results against IGoR. Hypergeometric tests were used in a later analysis to score TCR-TCR, TCR-HLA and TCR-CMV co-occurrence, with a repertoire-size bias correction applied to the TCR pairs. False discovery rates were estimated in a later analysis by permuting HLA or CMV assignments 20 times. In a later analysis, co-occurring TCRs were grouped with DBSCAN, and TCRdist sequence similarity was added when clustering was performed within HLA-allele-positive subsets. Repertoires with fewer than 30,000 or more than 120,000 public chains, plus five repertoires with anomalous nucleotide sharing, were excluded from co-occurrence clustering. In its TCRdb copy, this immuneACCESS table keeps in-frame sequences only and misses some clones. Where compared with another copy, unresolved V genes explain less than half of these, and the others have no known cause. That table is the source of V, J and clone size, and D and trimming were worked out from the DNA. The sample records 140,000 to 150,000 clones, roughly 80% of which are singletons. Of the sample, 2.9% is held by the ten largest clones.

The sample taken for sequencing was PBMCs. In this chain, TRBV6-6 is recombined with TRBJ2-7, with 9 central nucleotides matching TRBD1. This clonotype was sampled from a woman aged 25 to 39 in good health and CMV-seronegative. The DNA reads TGTGCCAGCGGACAGGGGCTAAGCGAGCAGTACTTC. Its protein reads: CASGQGLSEQYF.